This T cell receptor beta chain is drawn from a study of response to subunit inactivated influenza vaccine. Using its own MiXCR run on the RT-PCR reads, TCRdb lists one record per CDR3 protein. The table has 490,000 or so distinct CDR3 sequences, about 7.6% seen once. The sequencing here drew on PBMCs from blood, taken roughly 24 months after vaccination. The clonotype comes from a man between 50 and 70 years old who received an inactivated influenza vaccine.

CDR3: CSARESILPGGYTF. The CDR3 nucleotides read TGCAGTGCTAGAGAATCTATCCTTCCCGGTGGCTACACCTTC. The gene calls are TRBV20-1 and TRBJ1-2; D gene ambiguous. The V gene's germline CDR1 is DFQATT and CDR2 SNEGSKA (reference sequence). Trimming left V 0 bases short and J 7 bases short, with 15 bases between. The CDR3 is 14 residues long.